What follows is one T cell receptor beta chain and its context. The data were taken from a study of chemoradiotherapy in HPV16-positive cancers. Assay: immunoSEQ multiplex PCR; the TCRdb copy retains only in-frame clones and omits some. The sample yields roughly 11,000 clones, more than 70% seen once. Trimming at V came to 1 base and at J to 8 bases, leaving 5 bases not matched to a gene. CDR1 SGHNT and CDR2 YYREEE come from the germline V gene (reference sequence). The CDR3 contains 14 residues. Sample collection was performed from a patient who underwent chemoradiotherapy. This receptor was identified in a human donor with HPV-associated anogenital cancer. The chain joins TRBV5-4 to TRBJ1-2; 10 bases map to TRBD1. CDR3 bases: TGTGCCAGCAGCTTGTGGGGACAGGGGATGGGCTACACCTTC. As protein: CASSLWGQGMGYTF.